Listed below are T cell receptor beta chains from one sample, sequenced in a study of T cell responses to AZD1222 COVID-19 vaccine. Profiled with immunoSEQ multiplex PCR; TCRdb holds only in-frame clones, not every one. The sample lists around 70,000 clones; approximately 90% were seen once. This specimen consisted of peripheral blood, obtained 28 days after the second dose of the MenACWY control vaccine. The origin of the receptors is an adult who received the MenACWY meningococcal vaccine as a control. CDR3s include the opening cysteine and the closing phenylalanine or tryptophan. The D gene is left open where the match is weak. Some rows have no size entry. The others give once, few or many, or a class for an expanded clone.

J gene: TRBJ1-5
V gene: TRBV10-2
D gene: -
clone size: -
CDR3 protein: CASSESRGEGQPQHF
CDR3 DNA: TGCGCCAGCAGTGAGTCACGGGGTGAAGGTCAGCCCCAGCATTTT

J gene: TRBJ2-1
V gene: TRBV5-1
D gene: -
clone size: -
CDR3 protein: CASRLSGNEQFF
CDR3 DNA: TGCGCCAGCAGACTTAGCGGCAATGAGCAGTTCTTC

J gene: TRBJ1-4
V gene: TRBV7-9
D gene: -
clone size: -
CDR3 protein: CASSSNGGEKLFF
CDR3 DNA: TGTGCCAGCAGCTCAAATGGGGGGGAAAAACTGTTTTTT

J gene: TRBJ2-7
V gene: TRBV7-2
D gene: -
clone size: -
CDR3 protein: CASSESGTYSYEQYF
CDR3 DNA: TGTGCCAGCAGCGAGTCCGGGACTTACTCCTACGAGCAGTACTTC

J gene: TRBJ2-5
V gene: TRBV19
D gene: TRBD1
clone size: few
CDR3 protein: CATGGTGAQETQYF
CDR3 DNA: TGTGCCACGGGCGGGACAGGGGCCCAAGAGACCCAGTACTTC

J gene: TRBJ1-2
V gene: TRBV7-9
D gene: -
clone size: -
CDR3 protein: CASSLEGSGYTF
CDR3 DNA: TGTGCCAGCAGCTTAGAGGGTAGTGGCTACACCTTC

J gene: TRBJ1-1
V gene: TRBV24-1
D gene: TRBD1
clone size: -
CDR3 protein: CATRGAGGNTEAFF
CDR3 DNA: TGTGCCACCCGCGGTGCAGGGGGAAACACTGAAGCTTTCTTT

J gene: TRBJ2-7
V gene: TRBV4-1
D gene: TRBD2
clone size: -
CDR3 protein: CASSQDRGGLVVKYF
CDR3 DNA: TGCGCCAGCAGCCAAGATCGGGGAGGGCTAGTGGTGAAATACTTC

J gene: TRBJ2-3
V gene: TRBV9
D gene: TRBD1
clone size: -
CDR3 protein: CASSVQGAGTDTQYF
CDR3 DNA: TGTGCCAGCAGCGTTCAGGGGGCTGGCACAGATACGCAGTATTTT

J gene: TRBJ1-4
V gene: TRBV4-1
D gene: TRBD1
clone size: -
CDR3 protein: CASSRQGRTGDEKLFF
CDR3 DNA: TGCGCCAGCAGCCGCCAAGGGCGGACAGGGGATGAAAAACTGTTTTTT

J gene: TRBJ2-3
V gene: TRBV7-2
D gene: TRBD2
clone size: -
CDR3 protein: CASSLSGVVDTQYF
CDR3 DNA: TGTGCCAGCAGCCTTAGCGGGGTGGTAGATACGCAGTATTTT

J gene: TRBJ1-1
V gene: TRBV6-5
D gene: TRBD1
clone size: few
CDR3 protein: CASSTDRLRVAFF
CDR3 DNA: TGTGCCAGCAGTACGGACAGGCTTAGGGTTGCTTTCTTT

J gene: TRBJ2-2
V gene: TRBV7-6
D gene: TRBD1
clone size: -
CDR3 protein: CASSSTRTGANTGELFF
CDR3 DNA: TGTGCCAGCAGCTCGACCCGGACAGGAGCAAACACCGGGGAGCTGTTTTTT

J gene: TRBJ2-3
V gene: TRBV5-1
D gene: TRBD1
clone size: -
CDR3 protein: CASSWRDRATDTQYF
CDR3 DNA: TGCGCCAGCAGCTGGCGGGACAGGGCTACAGATACGCAGTATTTT

J gene: TRBJ1-4
V gene: TRBV11-1
D gene: TRBD1
clone size: -
CDR3 protein: CASSLGPGQGNEKLFF
CDR3 DNA: TGTGCCAGCAGCTTAGGTCCGGGACAGGGTAATGAAAAACTGTTTTTT

J gene: TRBJ1-1
V gene: TRBV6-2/TRBV6-3
D gene: -
clone size: -
CDR3 protein: CASSYLRQEAFF
CDR3 DNA: TGTGCCAGCAGTTACCTTCGGCAAGAAGCTTTCTTT

J gene: TRBJ2-2
V gene: TRBV28
D gene: -
clone size: few
CDR3 protein: CASSLDGDTGELFF
CDR3 DNA: TGTGCCAGCAGTTTGGATGGGGACACCGGGGAGCTGTTTTTT

J gene: TRBJ1-1
V gene: TRBV28
D gene: -
clone size: -
CDR3 protein: CASREGREAFF
CDR3 DNA: TGTGCCAGCAGAGAGGGTCGGGAAGCTTTCTTT

J gene: TRBJ2-3
V gene: TRBV15
D gene: -
clone size: -
CDR3 protein: CATRDISTDTQYF
CDR3 DNA: TGTGCCACTAGGGACATTAGCACAGATACGCAGTATTTT